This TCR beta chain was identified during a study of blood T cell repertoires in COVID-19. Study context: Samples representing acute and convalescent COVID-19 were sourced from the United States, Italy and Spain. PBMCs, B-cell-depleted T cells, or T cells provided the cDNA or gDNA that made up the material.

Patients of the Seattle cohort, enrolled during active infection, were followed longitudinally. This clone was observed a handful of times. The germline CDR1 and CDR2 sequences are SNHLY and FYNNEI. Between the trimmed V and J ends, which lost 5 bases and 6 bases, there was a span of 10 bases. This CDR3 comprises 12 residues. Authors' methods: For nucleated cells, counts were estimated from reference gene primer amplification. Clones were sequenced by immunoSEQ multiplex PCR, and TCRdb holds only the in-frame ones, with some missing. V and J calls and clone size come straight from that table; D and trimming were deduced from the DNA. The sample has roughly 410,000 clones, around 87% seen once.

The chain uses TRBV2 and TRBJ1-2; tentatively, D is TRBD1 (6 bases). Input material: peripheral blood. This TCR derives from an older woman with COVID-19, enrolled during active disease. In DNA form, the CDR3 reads TGTGCCAGCAGTAAACAGGGAAATGGCTACACCTTC. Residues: CASSKQGNGYTF.